Below are 3 T cell receptor beta chains sequenced from a single sample in a study of T cell changes during pregnancy in multiple sclerosis. TCRdb's table, derived via immunoSEQ multiplex PCR, lists solely in-frame clones and lacks some. The data contain about 26,000 clones, about 88% of them singletons. The source was CD8+ T cells from peripheral blood mononuclear cells, collected in the second trimester of pregnancy. Every receptor here comes from a female donor with multiple sclerosis, enrolled in a pregnancy study.

The V and J genes are TRBV4-1 and TRBJ1-1; a possible D gene is TRBD1 (5 bases). Trimming left V 6 bases short and J 1 base short, with 12 bases between. The CDR3 covers 14 residues. Germline CDR1 is MGHRA and CDR2 is YSYEKL. The CDR3 bases are TGCGCCAGCAGTCCGACAGCCACGAACACTGAAGCTTTCTTT. Translating gives CASSPTATNTEAFF.

This chain joins TRBV27 and TRBJ2-1; 11 bases are a match to TRBD2. Trimming took 7 bases from V and 8 from J; bases not matched to a gene: 13. This CDR3 contains 16 residues. The V gene's germline CDR1 is MNHEY and CDR2 SMNVEV (reference sequence). CDR3 amino acids: CASTKILAGGPDEQFF. DNA for the CDR3: TGTGCCAGCACGAAAATTTTAGCGGGAGGGCCTGATGAGCAGTTCTTC.

The chain recombines TRBV7-9 with TRBJ2-5, with D perhaps matching TRBD2 (5 bases). V was shortened by 6 bases and J by 5 bases, with 13 bases between the two germline ends. The CDR3 consists of 13 residues. The V gene's germline CDR1 is SEHNR and CDR2 FQNEAQ (reference sequence). CDR3 sequence reads: CASSRTRIETQYF. CDR3 coding DNA: TGTGCCAGCAGTCGTACTAGGATCGAGACCCAGTACTTC.